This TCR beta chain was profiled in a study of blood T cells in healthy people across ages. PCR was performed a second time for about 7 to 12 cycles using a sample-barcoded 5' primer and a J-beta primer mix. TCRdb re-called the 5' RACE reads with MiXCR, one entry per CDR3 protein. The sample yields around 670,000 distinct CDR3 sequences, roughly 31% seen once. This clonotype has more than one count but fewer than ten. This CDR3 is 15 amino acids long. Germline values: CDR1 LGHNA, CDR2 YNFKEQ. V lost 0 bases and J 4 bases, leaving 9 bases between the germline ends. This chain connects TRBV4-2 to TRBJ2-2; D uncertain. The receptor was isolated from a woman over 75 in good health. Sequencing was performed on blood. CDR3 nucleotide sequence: TGTGCCAGCAGCCAAGATCGTACTACCACCGGGGAGCTGTTTTTT. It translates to CASSQDRTTTGELFF.